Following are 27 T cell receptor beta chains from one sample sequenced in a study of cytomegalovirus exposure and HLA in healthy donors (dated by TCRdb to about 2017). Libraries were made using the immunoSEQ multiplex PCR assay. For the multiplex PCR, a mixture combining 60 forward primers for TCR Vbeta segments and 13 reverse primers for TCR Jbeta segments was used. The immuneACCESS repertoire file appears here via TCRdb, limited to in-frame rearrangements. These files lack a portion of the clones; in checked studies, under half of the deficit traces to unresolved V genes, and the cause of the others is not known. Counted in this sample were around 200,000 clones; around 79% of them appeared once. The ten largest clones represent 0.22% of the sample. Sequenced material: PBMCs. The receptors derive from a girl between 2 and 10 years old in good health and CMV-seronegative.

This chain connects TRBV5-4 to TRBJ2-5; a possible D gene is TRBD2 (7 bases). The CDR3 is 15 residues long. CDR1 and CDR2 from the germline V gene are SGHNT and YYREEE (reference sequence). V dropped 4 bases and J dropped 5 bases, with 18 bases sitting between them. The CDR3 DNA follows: TGTGCCAGCAGCCCGGAGGGGGGGTGGGGGGAGACCCAGTACTTC. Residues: CASSPEGGWGETQYF.

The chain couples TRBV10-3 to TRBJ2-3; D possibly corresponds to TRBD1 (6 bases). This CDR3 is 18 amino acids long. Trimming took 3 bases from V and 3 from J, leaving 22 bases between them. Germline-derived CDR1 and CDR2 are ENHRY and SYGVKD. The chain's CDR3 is CAISEGQSVGGSTDTQYF. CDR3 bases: TGTGCCATCAGTGAAGGTCAGAGTGTAGGGGGTAGTACAGATACGCAGTATTTT.

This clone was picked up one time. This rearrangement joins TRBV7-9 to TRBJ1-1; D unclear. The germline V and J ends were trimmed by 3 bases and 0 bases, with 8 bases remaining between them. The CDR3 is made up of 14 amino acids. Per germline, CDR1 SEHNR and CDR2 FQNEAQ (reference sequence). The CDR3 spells CASSLTGLNTEAFF. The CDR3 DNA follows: TGTGCCAGCAGCTTGACGGGATTGAACACTGAAGCTTTCTTT.

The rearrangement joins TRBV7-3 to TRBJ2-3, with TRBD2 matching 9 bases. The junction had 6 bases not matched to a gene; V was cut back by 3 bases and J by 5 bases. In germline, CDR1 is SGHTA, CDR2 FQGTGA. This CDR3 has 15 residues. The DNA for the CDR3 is TGTGCCAGCAGCTTGAGCGGGGGGTTCCTAGATACGCAGTATTTT. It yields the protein CASSLSGGFLDTQYF.

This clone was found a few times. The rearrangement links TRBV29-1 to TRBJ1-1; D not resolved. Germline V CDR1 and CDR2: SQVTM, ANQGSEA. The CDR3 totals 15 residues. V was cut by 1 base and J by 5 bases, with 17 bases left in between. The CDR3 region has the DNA TGCAGCGTTGAAGGTGCATTTAACCGAGGGACTGAAGCTTTCTTT. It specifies CSVEGAFNRGTEAFF.

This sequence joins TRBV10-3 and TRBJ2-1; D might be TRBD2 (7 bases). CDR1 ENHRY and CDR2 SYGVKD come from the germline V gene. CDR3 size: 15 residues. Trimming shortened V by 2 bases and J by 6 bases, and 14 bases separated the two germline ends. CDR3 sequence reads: CAISEKGEGRNEQFF. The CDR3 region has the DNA TGTGCCATCAGTGAGAAGGGGGAGGGCCGCAATGAGCAGTTCTTC.

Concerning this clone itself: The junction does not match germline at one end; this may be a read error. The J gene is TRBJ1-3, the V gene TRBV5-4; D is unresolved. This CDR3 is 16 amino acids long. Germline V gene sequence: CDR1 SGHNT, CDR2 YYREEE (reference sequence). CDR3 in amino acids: CASSFAHSSGGNTIYF. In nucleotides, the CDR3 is TGTGCTAGCAGCTTTGCCCACTCGTCGGGTGGAAACACCATATATTTT.

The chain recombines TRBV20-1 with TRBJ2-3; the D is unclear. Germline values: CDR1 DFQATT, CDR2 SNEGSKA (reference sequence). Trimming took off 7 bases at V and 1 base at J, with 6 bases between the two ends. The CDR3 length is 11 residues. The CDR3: CSGLRTDTQYF. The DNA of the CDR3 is TGCAGTGGACTGCGCACAGATACGCAGTATTTT.

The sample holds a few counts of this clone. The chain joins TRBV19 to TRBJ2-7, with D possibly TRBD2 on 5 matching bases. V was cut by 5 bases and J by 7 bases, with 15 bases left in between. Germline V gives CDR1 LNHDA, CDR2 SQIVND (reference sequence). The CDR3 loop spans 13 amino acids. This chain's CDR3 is CASSANRGYEQYF. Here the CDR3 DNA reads TGTGCCAGTAGTGCTAACCGGGGTTATGAGCAGTACTTC.

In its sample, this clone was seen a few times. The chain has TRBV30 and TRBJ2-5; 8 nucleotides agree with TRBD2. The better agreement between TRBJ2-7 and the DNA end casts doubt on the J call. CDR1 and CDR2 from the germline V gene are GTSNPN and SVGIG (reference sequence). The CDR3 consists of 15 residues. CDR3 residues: CAWGTGGAHRDEQYF. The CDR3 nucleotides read TGTGCCTGGGGGACCGGGGGGGCTCACAGGGACGAGCAGTACTTC.

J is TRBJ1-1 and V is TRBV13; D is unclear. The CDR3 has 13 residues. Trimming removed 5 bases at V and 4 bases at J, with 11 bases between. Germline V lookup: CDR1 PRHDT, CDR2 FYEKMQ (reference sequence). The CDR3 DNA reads TGTGCCAGCAGCCGGGTGTCGCGCACTGAAGCTTTCTTT. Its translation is CASSRVSRTEAFF.

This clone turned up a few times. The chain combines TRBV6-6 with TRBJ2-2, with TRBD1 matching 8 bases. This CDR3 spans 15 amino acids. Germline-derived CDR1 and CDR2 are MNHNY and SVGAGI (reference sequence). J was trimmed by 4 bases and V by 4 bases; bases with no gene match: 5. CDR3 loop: CASSSQGESTGELFF. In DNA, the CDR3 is TGTGCCAGCAGTTCACAGGGGGAAAGCACCGGGGAGCTGTTTTTT.

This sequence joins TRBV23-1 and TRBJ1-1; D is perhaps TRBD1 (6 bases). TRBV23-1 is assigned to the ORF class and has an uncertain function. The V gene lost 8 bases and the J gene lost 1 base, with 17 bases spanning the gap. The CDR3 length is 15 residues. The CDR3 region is CASRSGARENTEAFF. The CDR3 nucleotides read TGCGCCAGCCGGTCAGGGGCGAGGGAGAACACTGAAGCTTTCTTT.

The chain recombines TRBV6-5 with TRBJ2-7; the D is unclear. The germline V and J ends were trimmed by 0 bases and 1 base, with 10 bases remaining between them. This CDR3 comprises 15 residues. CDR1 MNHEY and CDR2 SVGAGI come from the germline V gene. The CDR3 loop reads CASSYSLQQSYEQYF. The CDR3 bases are TGTGCCAGCAGTTACTCGCTACAGCAATCCTACGAGCAGTACTTC.

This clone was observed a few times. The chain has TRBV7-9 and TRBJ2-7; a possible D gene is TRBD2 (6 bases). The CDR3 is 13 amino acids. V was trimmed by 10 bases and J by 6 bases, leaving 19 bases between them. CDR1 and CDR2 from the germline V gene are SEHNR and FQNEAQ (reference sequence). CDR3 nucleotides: TGTGCCACCAATGCAGGCGGGGAACTCGAGCAGTACTTC. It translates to CATNAGGELEQYF.

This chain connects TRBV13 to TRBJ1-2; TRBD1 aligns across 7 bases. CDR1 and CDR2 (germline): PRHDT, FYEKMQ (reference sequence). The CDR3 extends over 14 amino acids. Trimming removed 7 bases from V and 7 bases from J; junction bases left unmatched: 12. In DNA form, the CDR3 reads TGTGCCAGCAATATCGGGAAGGGGGCCTTTGGCTACACCTTC. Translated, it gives CASNIGKGAFGYTF.

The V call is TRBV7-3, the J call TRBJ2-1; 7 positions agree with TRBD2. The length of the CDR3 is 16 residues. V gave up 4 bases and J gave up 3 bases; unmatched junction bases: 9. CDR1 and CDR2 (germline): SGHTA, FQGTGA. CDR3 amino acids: CASSSSSGVLYNEQFF. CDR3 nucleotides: TGTGCCAGCAGCTCCTCCAGCGGGGTACTCTACAATGAGCAGTTCTTC. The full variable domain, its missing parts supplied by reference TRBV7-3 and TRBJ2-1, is GAGVSQTPSNKVTEKGKYVELRCDPISGHTALYWYRQSLGQGPEFLIYFQGTGAADDSGLPNDRFFAVRPEGSVSTLKIQRTERGDSAVYLCASSSSSGVLYNEQFFGPGTRLTVL.

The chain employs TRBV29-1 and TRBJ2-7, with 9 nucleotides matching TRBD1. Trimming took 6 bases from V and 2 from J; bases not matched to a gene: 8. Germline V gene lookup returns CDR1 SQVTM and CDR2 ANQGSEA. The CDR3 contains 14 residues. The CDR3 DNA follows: TGCAGCGTCCCAGGTGGGACAGGGCCCTACGAGCAGTACTTC. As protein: CSVPGGTGPYEQYF.

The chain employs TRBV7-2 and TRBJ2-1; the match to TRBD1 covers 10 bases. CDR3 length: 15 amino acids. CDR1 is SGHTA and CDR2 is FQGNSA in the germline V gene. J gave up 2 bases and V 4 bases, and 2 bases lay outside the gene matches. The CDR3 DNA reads TGTGCCAGCAGCTCAGGACAGGGGGCCTACAATGAGCAGTTCTTC. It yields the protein CASSSGQGAYNEQFF.

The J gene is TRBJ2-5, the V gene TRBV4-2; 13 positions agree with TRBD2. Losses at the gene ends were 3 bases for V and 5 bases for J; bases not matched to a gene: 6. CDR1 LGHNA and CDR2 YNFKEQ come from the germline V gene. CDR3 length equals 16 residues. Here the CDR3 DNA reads TGTGCCAGCAGCCAGGGACTAGCGGGAAGCTTGGAGACCCAGTACTTC. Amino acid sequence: CASSQGLAGSLETQYF.

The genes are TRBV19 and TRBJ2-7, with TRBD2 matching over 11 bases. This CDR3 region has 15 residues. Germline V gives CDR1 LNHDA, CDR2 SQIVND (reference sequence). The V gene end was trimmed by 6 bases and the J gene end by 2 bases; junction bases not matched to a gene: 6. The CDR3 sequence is CASRASGGRTYEQYF. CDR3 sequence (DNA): TGTGCCAGTAGGGCTAGCGGGGGGCGCACCTACGAGCAGTACTTC.

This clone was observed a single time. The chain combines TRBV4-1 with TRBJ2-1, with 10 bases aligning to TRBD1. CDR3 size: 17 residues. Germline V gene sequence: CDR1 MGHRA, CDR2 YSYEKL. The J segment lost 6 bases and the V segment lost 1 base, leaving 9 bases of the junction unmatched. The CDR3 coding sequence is TGCGCCAGCAGCCAAGGGCCCGACAGGGGGCTATCCAATGAGCAGTTCTTC. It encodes CASSQGPDRGLSNEQFF.

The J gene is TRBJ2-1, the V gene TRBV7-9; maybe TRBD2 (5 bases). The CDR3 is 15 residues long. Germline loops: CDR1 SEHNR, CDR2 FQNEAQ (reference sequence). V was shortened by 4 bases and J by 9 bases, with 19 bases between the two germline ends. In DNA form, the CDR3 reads TGTGCCAGCAGCTCAGATTATACTAGTTTTGCTGAGCAGTTCTTC. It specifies CASSSDYTSFAEQFF.

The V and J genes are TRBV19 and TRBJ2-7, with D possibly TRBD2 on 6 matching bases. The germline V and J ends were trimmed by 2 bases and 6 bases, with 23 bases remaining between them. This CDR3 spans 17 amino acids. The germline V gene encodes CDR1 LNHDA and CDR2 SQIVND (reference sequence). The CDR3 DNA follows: TGTGCCAGTAGTATATCGAGCGGAGGGGCAGATGTTACCGAGCAGTACTTC. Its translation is CASSISSGGADVTEQYF. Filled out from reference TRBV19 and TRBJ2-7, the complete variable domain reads DGGITQSPKYLFRKEGQNVTLSCEQNLNHDAMYWYRQDPGQGLRLIYYSQIVNDFQKGDIAEGYSVSREKKESFPLTVTSAQKNPTAFYLCASSISSGGADVTEQYFGPGTRLTVT.

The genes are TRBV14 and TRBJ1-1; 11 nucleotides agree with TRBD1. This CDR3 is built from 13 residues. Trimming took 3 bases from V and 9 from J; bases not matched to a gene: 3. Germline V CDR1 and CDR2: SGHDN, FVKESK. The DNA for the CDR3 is TGTGCCAGCAGCCACGGGACAGGGGGTAAAGCTTTCTTT. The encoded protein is CASSHGTGGKAFF.

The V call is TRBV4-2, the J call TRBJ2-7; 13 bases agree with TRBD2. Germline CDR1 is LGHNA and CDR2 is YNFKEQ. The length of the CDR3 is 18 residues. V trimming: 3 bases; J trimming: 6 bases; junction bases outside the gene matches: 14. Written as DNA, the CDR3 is TGTGCCAGCAGCCAGGAAGCCGGGACTAGCGGGGCCCGTCCCGAGCAGTACTTC. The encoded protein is CASSQEAGTSGARPEQYF.

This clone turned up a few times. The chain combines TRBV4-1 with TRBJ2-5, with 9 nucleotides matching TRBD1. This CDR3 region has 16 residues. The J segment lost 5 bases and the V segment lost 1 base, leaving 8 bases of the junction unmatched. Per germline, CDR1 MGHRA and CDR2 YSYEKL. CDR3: CASSQADRGVRETQYF. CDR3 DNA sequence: TGCGCCAGCAGCCAAGCGGACAGGGGAGTAAGGGAGACCCAGTACTTC.